Each of the 20 T cell receptor beta chains below was sequenced from the same sample in a study of T cells after yellow fever vaccination. From the 5' RACE reads, TCRdb called clonotypes with MiXCR, one entry per CDR3 protein. Among 310,000 or so distinct CDR3 sequences listed, around 6.8% were seen once. Here the sequenced sample was PBMCs, taken roughly 45 days after the first yellow fever vaccination. The origin of the receptors is a man aged 18 to 35 who received the YFV17D yellow fever vaccine.

The CDR3 spells CASSWSGGEETQYF. The CDR3 nucleotides read TGCGCCAGCAGCTGGTCAGGGGGCGAAGAGACCCAGTACTTC. The chain recombines TRBV5-1 with TRBJ2-5, with 8 positions matching TRBD1. CDR3 length: 14 amino acids. CDR1 is SGHRS, CDR2 YFSETQ, per germline. V dropped 3 bases and J dropped 3; count of bases not matched to a gene: 4.

This clonotype was picked up a small number of times. V and J are TRBV12-3 or TRBV12-4 and TRBJ2-2, with a possible D match to TRBD2 (5 bases). This CDR3 has 12 residues. Trimming stripped 11 bases from V and 6 bases from J, with 13 bases between. CDR3 nucleotide sequence: TGTGCCGCGAGGGTCGGGCCCGGGGAGCTGTTTTTT. As protein: CAARVGPGELFF.

Many counts were recorded for this clonotype. This chain links TRBV12-3 or TRBV12-4 with TRBJ1-2; D remains ambiguous. CDR3 length: 13 residues. V was shortened by 3 bases and J by 4 bases, with 9 bases between the two germline ends. The CDR3 spells CASSFTGGYGYTF. DNA for the CDR3: TGTGCCAGCAGTTTCACCGGTGGCTATGGCTACACCTTC.

This clonotype was detected a few times. J is TRBJ2-5 and V is TRBV5-4; 10 nucleotides align to TRBD2. This CDR3 has 18 residues. V trimming: 4 bases; J trimming: 1 base; junction bases outside the gene matches: 13. Germline CDR1 is SGHNT and CDR2 is YYREEE (reference sequence). CDR3 region: CASSKKKDTSGVQETQYF. The CDR3 DNA follows: TGTGCCAGCAGCAAAAAAAAAGATACTAGCGGGGTCCAAGAGACCCAGTACTTC.

This clonotype was counted ten times or more. This chain joins TRBV5-1 and TRBJ2-7, with 11 bases lining up with TRBD1. CDR1 and CDR2 (germline): SGHRS, YFSETQ. The CDR3 spans 14 residues. V shed 3 bases and J 5 bases; nucleotides not matched to a gene: 4. In DNA, the CDR3 is TGCGCCAGCAGCTACGGACAGGGGGCCAACGAGCAGTACGTC. Translating gives CASSYGQGANEQYV.

This clonotype was counted between two and nine times. This chain joins TRBV7-9 and TRBJ1-1, with D unclear. Germline V gives CDR1 SEHNR, CDR2 FQNEAQ (reference sequence). CDR3 length equals 12 residues. V was cut by 2 bases and J by 5 bases, with 6 bases left in between. The chain's CDR3 is CASSLKGTEAFF. The CDR3 coding sequence is TGTGCCAGCAGCTTAAAAGGGACTGAAGCTTTCTTT.

This clonotype was seen a handful of times. V gene TRBV7-9 combines with J gene TRBJ2-7; D is ambiguous. Germline-derived CDR1 and CDR2 are SEHNR and FQNEAQ (reference sequence). V was pared by 5 bases and J by 6 bases, with 14 bases between. CDR3 size: 13 residues. The CDR3 loop reads CASSQFGAGEQYV. The CDR3, as DNA: TGTGCCAGCAGCCAATTCGGTGCCGGCGAGCAGTACGTC.

This clonotype was observed a single time. CDR3 amino acids: CAFSSRGTDWRVYNEQFF. CDR3 in DNA: TGTGCCTTCAGTTCTCGAGGGACAGACTGGCGGGTCTACAATGAGCAGTTCTTC. The genes are TRBV2 and TRBJ2-1; 7 bases agree with TRBD1. The CDR3 length is 18 residues. Unmatched junction bases numbered 22, after V lost 11 bases and J lost 3 bases. Germline loops: CDR1 SNHLY, CDR2 FYNNEI.

This chain uses TRBV7-3 with TRBJ2-1, with TRBD1 matching over 9 bases. Germline values: CDR1 SGHTA, CDR2 FQGTGA. The CDR3 sequence is 16 residues long. V lost 1 base and J lost 8; bases outside the gene matches: 9. CDR3 sequence (DNA): TGTGCCAGCAGCTTAATCCCCGGGACAGGGTATGATGAGCAGTTCTTC. This gives the protein CASSLIPGTGYDEQFF.

This chain connects TRBV5-1 to TRBJ1-6; the D gene is possibly TRBD1 (5 bases). V was clipped by 0 bases and J by 6 bases, with 10 bases between them. Germline CDR1 reads SGHRS; CDR2 reads YFSETQ. There are 15 residues in the CDR3. CDR3 DNA: TGCGCCAGCAGCTTGGATCAGGGAACTAATTCACCCCTCCACTTT. It codes for CASSLDQGTNSPLHF.

The gene calls are TRBV7-2 and TRBJ2-4, with D possibly TRBD2 on 6 matching bases. This CDR3 has 16 residues. Germline CDR1 is SGHTA and CDR2 is FQGNSA. V was pared by 5 bases and J by 0 bases, with 14 bases between. The CDR3 protein is CASSPSALLAKNIQYF. CDR3 coding DNA: TGTGCCAGCAGCCCTAGCGCGTTGCTAGCCAAAAACATTCAGTACTTC.

Many counts were recorded for this clonotype. The chain is built from TRBV29-1 and TRBJ2-3; the D gene could be TRBD1 or TRBD2 (5 bases each). The germline gives CDR1 SQVTM, CDR2 ANQGSEA. The CDR3 spans 14 residues. V was cut by 6 bases and J by 2 bases, with 15 bases left in between. The CDR3 sequence is CSVAWDGATDTQYF. CDR3 in DNA: TGCAGCGTAGCCTGGGACGGAGCCACAGATACGCAGTATTTT.

This clonotype was detected a few times. The rearrangement links TRBV3-1 to TRBJ2-3, with D uncertain. Trimming stripped 0 bases from V and 0 bases from J, with 7 bases between. In germline, CDR1 is LGHDT, CDR2 YNNKEL (reference sequence). CDR3 length equals 15 residues. The CDR3 here is CASSQDEISTDTQYF. The CDR3, as DNA: TGTGCCAGCAGCCAAGATGAGATTAGCACAGATACGCAGTATTTT.

The V call is TRBV18, the J call TRBJ2-1; D ambiguous. Trimming cost V 2 bases and J 3 bases, with 11 bases left between them. The CDR3 consists of 15 residues. Germline-derived CDR1 and CDR2 are KGHSH and LQKENI. The CDR3 is CASSPGLRVYNEQFF. In nucleotides, the CDR3 is TGTGCCAGCTCACCAGGGCTACGGGTCTACAATGAGCAGTTCTTC.

The sample holds many counts of this clonotype. The gene calls are TRBV6-5 and TRBJ2-7; tentative D call: TRBD1 (6 bases). V was clipped by 0 bases and J by 3 bases, with 12 bases between them. The V gene's germline CDR1 is MNHEY and CDR2 SVGAGI. CDR3 length: 15 amino acids. This CDR3 reads CASSYSLRGHYEQYF. The CDR3 coding sequence is TGTGCCAGCAGTTACTCGCTTCGGGGACACTACGAGCAGTACTTC.

This clonotype came up a few times. The chain links TRBV5-1 to TRBJ2-1; tentative D call: TRBD2 (5 bases). Germline V CDR1 and CDR2: SGHRS, YFSETQ. V was shortened by 4 bases and J by 8 bases, with 13 bases between the two germline ends. The CDR3 has 13 amino acids. CDR3: CASSRYGVDEQFF. In nucleotides, the CDR3 is TGCGCCAGCAGCCGATACGGGGTGGATGAGCAGTTCTTC. Variable domain in full (rest from reference TRBV5-1 and TRBJ2-1): KAGVTQTPRYLIKTRGQQVTLSCSPISGHRSVSWYQQTPGQGLQFLFEYFSETQRNKGNFPGRFSGRQFSNSRSEMNVSTLELGDSALYLCASSRYGVDEQFFGPGTRLTVL.

The chain is built from TRBV10-2 and TRBJ2-2; D is uncertain. Trimming left V 7 bases short and J 1 base short, with 10 bases between. Germline V CDR1 and CDR2: WSHSY, SAAADI. CDR3 length: 14 amino acids. The CDR3 here is CASTRDGNTGELFF. CDR3 coding DNA: TGCGCCAGCACCAGAGACGGGAACACCGGGGAGCTGTTTTTT.

There are a few counts of this clonotype. V usage is TRBV20-1 and J usage is TRBJ1-3, with no clear D. Trimming removed 5 bases from V and 7 bases from J, with 9 bases in between. Germline assignment: CDR1 DFQATT and CDR2 SNEGSKA (reference sequence). The CDR3 covers 11 residues. This chain's CDR3 is CSAQNPNTIYF. Written as DNA, the CDR3 is TGCAGTGCTCAGAATCCGAACACCATATATTTT.

This clonotype was seen only a few times. The V call is TRBV21-1, the J call TRBJ1-5; the table assigns TRBD1, which was not confirmed against the DNA. TRBV21-1 is listed as a pseudogene. The CDR3 totals 17 residues. In nucleotides, the CDR3 is TGTGCCAGCAGCAAAGTCGCTAAGGACAGGGGTTATCAGCCCCAGCATTTT. Translation: CASSKVAKDRGYQPQHF.

This clonotype was recorded a few times. The genes are TRBV7-9 and TRBJ2-2, with D hard to call. Germline CDR1 and CDR2: SEHNR and FQNEAQ (reference sequence). This CDR3 contains 10 residues. Trimming shortened V by 4 bases and J by 9 bases, and 3 bases separated the two germline ends. The CDR3 DNA is TGTGCCAGCAGCTCTCGGGAGCTGTTTTTT. It encodes CASSSRELFF.